Below, one T cell receptor (beta chain) is given with its context. This sample was included in a study of technical replicates of blood from a few donors. Germline loops: CDR1 MNHEY, CDR2 SVGAGI. This CDR3 comprises 15 residues. V lost 2 bases, J lost 0 bases, and 8 bases lay in between. TCRdb's table, derived via immunoSEQ multiplex PCR, lists solely in-frame clones and lacks some. The top ten hold around 7.9% of the sample, which has some 11,000 clones, about 90% seen once. The genes are TRBV6-5 and TRBJ1-5, with no clear D. Sequencing was carried out using PBMCs. The clonotype originates from a human donor in good health. The CDR3 nucleotides are TGTGCCAGCAGTTACGCGTTCGGTAGCAATCAGCCCCAGCATTTT. Translated, it gives CASSYAFGSNQPQHF.